What follows are 18 T cell receptor beta chains derived from one specimen sequenced in a study of cytomegalovirus exposure and HLA in healthy donors. A multiplex PCR was run with 60 Vbeta primers and 13 Jbeta primers. TCRdb keeps only in-frame clones here, not all; method: immunoSEQ multiplex PCR. The data hold 83,000 or so clones, with more than 75% observed a single time. The sample was PBMCs. The receptors derive from a woman in her thirties or forties in good health and CMV-seropositive.

V and J are TRBV28 and TRBJ2-5, with TRBD2 matching over 9 bases. The CDR3 spans 16 residues. V dropped 5 bases and J dropped 5; count of bases not matched to a gene: 12. Germline CDR1 reads MDHEN; CDR2 reads SYDVKM. The CDR3 loop reads CASSPGTTAGGETQYF. CDR3 sequence (DNA): TGTGCCAGCAGTCCCGGGACTACGGCGGGAGGGGAGACCCAGTACTTC.

The rearrangement links TRBV5-8 to TRBJ2-1, with a tentative D call TRBD1 (6 bases). CDR1 is SGHTS and CDR2 is YDEGEE in the germline V gene. With 8 bases removed from V and 7 bases from J, the gap between germline ends came to 22 bases. The CDR3 has 15 amino acids. The CDR3 nucleotides read TGTGCCAGGGGGACGGGACACGGTCTGCGGAATGAGCAGTTCTTC. It specifies CARGTGHGLRNEQFF.

J is TRBJ1-6 and V is TRBV9, with a possible D match to TRBD1 (6 bases). This CDR3 has 13 amino acids. V lost 5 bases and J lost 8, with 11 bases in between. Germline CDR1 and CDR2: SGDLS and YYNGEE. CDR3 sequence: CASRGGEDSPLHF. CDR3 DNA: TGTGCCAGCAGAGGGGGGGAGGATTCACCCCTCCACTTT.

This clone was found once. V gene TRBV5-4 combines with J gene TRBJ2-3; 11 nucleotides agree with TRBD2. Germline V CDR1 and CDR2: SGHNT, YYREEE (reference sequence). CDR3 length: 16 amino acids. J gave up 4 bases and V 2 bases, and 6 bases lay outside the gene matches. The CDR3 reads CASSFQLAGVSDTQYF. CDR3 nucleotide sequence: TGTGCCAGCAGCTTCCAACTAGCGGGAGTGTCAGATACGCAGTATTTT.

As DNA, the CDR3 is TGCGCCAGCAGCGGAGGGGCAGGAGAAAGCTCTGGAAACACCATATATTTT. Encoded protein: CASSGGAGESSGNTIYF. This sequence joins TRBV5-1 and TRBJ1-3; D might be TRBD1 (5 bases). CDR1 SGHRS and CDR2 YFSETQ come from the germline V gene. The V and J ends lost 4 bases and 0 bases respectively, with 17 bases between them. This CDR3 comprises 17 residues.

The chain employs TRBV4-2 and TRBJ1-1; 9 nucleotides line up with TRBD1. The germline V gene has CDR1 LGHNA and CDR2 YNFKEQ. V trimming: 4 bases; J trimming: 3 bases; junction bases outside the gene matches: 15. The CDR3 runs to 18 residues. For the CDR3, the DNA is TGTGCCAGCAGCCCTCTACTAACAGGGGGCGGGGTTGACACTGAAGCTTTCTTT. The encoded protein is CASSPLLTGGGVDTEAFF.

This chain connects TRBV5-1 to TRBJ1-2; tentative D call: TRBD1 (6 bases). The V gene's germline CDR1 is SGHRS and CDR2 YFSETQ. The CDR3 loop spans 15 amino acids. V dropped 8 bases and J dropped 7 bases, with 24 bases sitting between them. CDR3 amino acids: CASSWGQLSGSGYTF. DNA of the CDR3: TGCGCCAGTTCCTGGGGGCAATTATCAGGCAGTGGCTACACCTTC.

This clone was found a few times. This chain joins TRBV23-1 and TRBJ2-7; 7 bases are a match to TRBD2. TRBV23-1 counts as an open reading frame of uncertain function. Trimming took 6 bases from V and 7 from J; bases not matched to a gene: 9. This CDR3 region has 13 residues. Here the CDR3 reads CASSPGGSREQYF. CDR3 DNA sequence: TGCGCCAGCAGCCCCGGGGGGAGCAGGGAGCAGTACTTC.

The chain carries TRBV5-1 and TRBJ1-6; D ambiguous. The CDR3 covers 14 residues. V lost 0 bases, J lost 4 bases, and 5 bases lay in between. CDR1 and CDR2 (germline): SGHRS, YFSETQ. CDR3 sequence (DNA): TGCGCCAGCAGCTTGGCCTATTATAATTCACCCCTCCACTTT. Translating gives CASSLAYYNSPLHF.

In this sample, this clone turned up once. V gene TRBV27 combines with J gene TRBJ2-6; TRBD2 agrees at 10 bases. With 5 bases clipped from V and 1 base from J, the junction kept 2 bases outside the gene matches. This CDR3 spans 16 amino acids. Germline V CDR1 and CDR2: MNHEY, SMNVEV (reference sequence). The CDR3 coding sequence is TGTGCCAGCAGTCCGACTAGCGGGTCTGGGGCCAACGTCCTGACTTTC. Translating gives CASSPTSGSGANVLTF.

J is TRBJ2-1 and V is TRBV19; 8 nucleotides line up with TRBD1. This CDR3 is 14 amino acids long. V lost 9 bases, J lost 6 bases, and 10 bases stayed unmatched. Germline lookup yields CDR1 LNHDA and CDR2 SQIVND (reference sequence). CDR3 DNA: TGTGCCAGCGCCGGGACAGGTCCCACCAATGAGCAGTTCTTC. As protein: CASAGTGPTNEQFF.

The rearrangement uses TRBV29-1 and TRBJ1-4; D might be TRBD1 (5 bases). CDR3 size: 13 residues. Germline CDR1 reads SQVTM; CDR2 reads ANQGSEA. V was trimmed by 6 bases and J by 3 bases, leaving 11 bases between them. The CDR3 loop reads CSVRRGSNEKLFF. The CDR3 DNA sequence: TGCAGCGTACGTCGGGGGTCTAATGAAAAACTGTTTTTT.

As regards this clone: The junction departs from germline at one end; a sequencing error may be responsible. V usage is TRBV12-5 and J usage is TRBJ1-1; 7 positions match TRBD1. Per germline, CDR1 LGHNT and CDR2 FRNRAP. The length of the CDR3 is 13 residues. The CDR3 region is CASGLADRAEAFF. The CDR3 DNA reads as TGTGCTAGTGGTTTGGCCGACAGGGCTGAGGCTTTCTTT.

This clone was seen just once. The chain uses TRBV12-5 and TRBJ2-2; 8 positions agree with TRBD1. The V segment lost 9 bases and the J segment 4 bases; nucleotides outside the gene matches: 10. From germline, CDR1 is LGHNT and CDR2 FRNRAP. The CDR3 spans 15 residues. In DNA, the CDR3 is TGTGCTAGCATCCAGGGGGCTGGTGGCACCGGGGAGCTGTTTTTT. This sequence encodes CASIQGAGGTGELFF.

This chain joins TRBV20-1 and TRBJ2-1, with D unresolved. Germline V gives CDR1 DFQATT, CDR2 SNEGSKA (reference sequence). CDR3 size: 11 residues. Trimming cost V 3 bases and J 8 bases, with 8 bases left between them. CDR3: CSASRADEQFF. DNA of the CDR3: TGCAGTGCTAGTCGAGCCGATGAGCAGTTCTTC.

This chain uses TRBV7-9 with TRBJ1-4; 10 nucleotides align to TRBD1. The length of the CDR3 is 17 residues. Per germline, CDR1 SEHNR and CDR2 FQNEAQ (reference sequence). With 5 bases clipped from V and 0 bases from J, the junction kept 6 bases outside the gene matches. CDR3 in amino acids: CASSRRQGASTNEKLFF. Here the CDR3 DNA reads TGTGCCAGCAGCCGTCGACAGGGGGCTTCAACTAATGAAAAACTGTTTTTT. The full variable domain, rest sourced from reference TRBV7-9 and TRBJ1-4, is DTGVSQNPRHKITKRGQNVTFRCDPISEHNRLYWYRQTLGQGPEFLTYFQNEAQLEKSRLLSDRFSAERPKGSFSTLEIQRTEQGDSAMYLCASSRRQGASTNEKLFFGSGTQLSVL.

The rearrangement uses TRBV18 and TRBJ2-3, with D tentatively TRBD1 (5 bases). Trimming took 3 bases from V and 4 from J, leaving 14 bases between them. The length of the CDR3 is 15 residues. Germline CDR1 is KGHSH and CDR2 is LQKENI. The DNA for the CDR3 is TGTGCCAGCTCACCTGGGGCAGGGTTGGCAGATACGCAGTATTTT. Translated, it gives CASSPGAGLADTQYF.

This clone was detected once. V and J are TRBV11-2 and TRBJ2-7; D remains unclear. Deletions cut 6 bases from V and 7 bases from J, with 13 bases between. This CDR3 spans 12 amino acids. Germline CDR1 reads SGHAT; CDR2 reads FQNNGV. DNA for the CDR3: TGTGCCAGCAGACCCGATTATCTAGAGCAGTACTTC. As protein: CASRPDYLEQYF.